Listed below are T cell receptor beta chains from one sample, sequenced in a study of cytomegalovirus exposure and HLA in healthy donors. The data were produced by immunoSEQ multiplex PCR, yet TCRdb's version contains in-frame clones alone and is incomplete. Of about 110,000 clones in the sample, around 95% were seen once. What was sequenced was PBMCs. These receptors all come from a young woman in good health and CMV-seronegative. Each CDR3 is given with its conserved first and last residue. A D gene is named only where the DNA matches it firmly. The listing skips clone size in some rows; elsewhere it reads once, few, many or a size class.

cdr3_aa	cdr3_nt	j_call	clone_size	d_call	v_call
CASSLGGLTDTQYF	TGCGCCAGCAGCTTGGGCGGTCTCACAGATACGCAGTATTTT	TRBJ2-3	.	.	TRBV5-1
CASSNGGQGLYEQYF	TGTGCCAGCAGTAACGGGGGTCAGGGCCTCTACGAGCAGTACTTC	TRBJ2-7	.	.	TRBV6-5
CASSPKPLAYSTDTQYF	TGTGCCAGCAGTCCAAAACCGCTAGCGTACAGCACAGATACGCAGTATTTT	TRBJ2-3	.	.	TRBV27
CASSLRGQGAYNEQFF	TGTGCCAGCAGCTTAAGGGGGCAGGGGGCCTACAATGAGCAGTTCTTC	TRBJ2-1	.	TRBD1	TRBV7-3
CASWYPRGGLDGYTF	TGTGCCAGCTGGTACCCGAGGGGGGGTTTAGATGGCTACACCTTC	TRBJ1-2	once	.	TRBV6-6
CASSTPGQGIYEQYF	TGTGCCAGCAGCACCCCGGGACAGGGCATCTACGAGCAGTACTTC	TRBJ2-7	once	TRBD1	TRBV5-4
CASSQEASGRLTDTQYF	TGCGCCAGCAGCCAGGAAGCTAGCGGGAGGCTGACAGATACGCAGTATTTT	TRBJ2-3	.	TRBD2	TRBV4-3
CASSPLGALGYTF	TGTGCCAGCTCACCCCTGGGGGCTCTCGGCTACACCTTC	TRBJ1-2	.	.	TRBV18
CAWPRARQDGYTF	TGTGCCTGGCCACGAGCGAGACAGGATGGCTACACCTTC	TRBJ1-2	.	.	TRBV30
CASSSRGLATYEQYF	TGTGCCAGCAGCTCGAGGGGACTAGCCACCTACGAGCAGTACTTC	TRBJ2-7	.	TRBD2	TRBV11-2
CASSLQLLDRGPANEKLFF	TGTGCCAGCAGCTTACAATTGCTCGACAGGGGGCCGGCTAATGAAAAACTGTTTTTT	TRBJ1-4	.	TRBD1	TRBV28
CASSDGQGGSPLHF	TGTGCCAGCAGTGACGGCCAGGGTGGGTCACCCCTCCACTTT	TRBJ1-6	.	.	TRBV6-4
CASSTSGGGQTQYF	TGTGCCAGCAGCACTAGCGGGGGGGGGCAGACCCAGTACTTC	TRBJ2-5	.	TRBD2	TRBV7-2
CASSRGGGDSTDTQYF	TGCGCCAGCAGCCGAGGGGGAGGGGACAGCACAGATACGCAGTATTTT	TRBJ2-3	.	.	TRBV5-1
CASSQTPGGELTDTQYF	TGCGCCAGCAGCCAAACCCCAGGGGGCGAGTTGACAGATACGCAGTATTTT	TRBJ2-3	.	TRBD1	TRBV4-3
CASSQDLVRSGNEKLFF	TGCGCCAGCAGCCAAGATCTGGTTCGGTCCGGTAATGAAAAACTGTTTTTT	TRBJ1-4	.	.	TRBV4-1
CAWGSGGVEKLFF	TGTGCCTGGGGGTCAGGGGGAGTTGAAAAACTGTTTTTT	TRBJ1-4	.	TRBD1	TRBV30
CASSPRNRGESEAFF	TGTGCCAGCTCACCGAGAAACAGGGGGGAGAGTGAAGCTTTCTTT	TRBJ1-1	.	TRBD1	TRBV18
CASSPGGRTFLNTEAFF	TGTGCCAGCAGCCCGGGGGGTAGGACCTTCCTGAACACTGAAGCTTTCTTT	TRBJ1-1	.	.	TRBV7-2
CASSYGRGHNNEQFF	TGTGCCAGCAGTTACGGCAGGGGACACAACAATGAGCAGTTCTTC	TRBJ2-1	.	.	TRBV6-5
CASSRPGQGFYEQYF	TGCGCCAGCAGCCGGCCGGGACAGGGTTTCTACGAGCAGTACTTC	TRBJ2-7	.	TRBD1	TRBV4-1
CASSLGPGDGTEAFF	TGTGCCAGCAGCCTGGGACCAGGGGATGGGACTGAAGCTTTCTTT	TRBJ1-1	.	.	TRBV7-3